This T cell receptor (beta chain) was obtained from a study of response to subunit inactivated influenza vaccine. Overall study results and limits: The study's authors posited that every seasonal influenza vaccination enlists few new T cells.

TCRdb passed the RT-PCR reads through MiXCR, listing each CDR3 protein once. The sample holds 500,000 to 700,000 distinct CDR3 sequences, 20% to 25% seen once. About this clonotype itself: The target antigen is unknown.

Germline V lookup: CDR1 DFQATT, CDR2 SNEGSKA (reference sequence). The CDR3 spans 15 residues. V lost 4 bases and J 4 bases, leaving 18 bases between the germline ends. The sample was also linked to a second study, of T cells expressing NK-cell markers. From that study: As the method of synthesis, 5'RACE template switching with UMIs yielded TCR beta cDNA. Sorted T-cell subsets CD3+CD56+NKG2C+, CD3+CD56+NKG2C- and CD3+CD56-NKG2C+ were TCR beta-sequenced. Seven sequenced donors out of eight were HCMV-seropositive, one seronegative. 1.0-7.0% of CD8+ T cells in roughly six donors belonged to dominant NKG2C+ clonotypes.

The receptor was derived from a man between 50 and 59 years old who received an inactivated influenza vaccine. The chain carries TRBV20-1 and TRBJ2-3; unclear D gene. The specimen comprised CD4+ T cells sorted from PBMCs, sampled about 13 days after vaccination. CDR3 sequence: CSATSGSVKADTQYF. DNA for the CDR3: TGCAGTGCTACCTCAGGCAGTGTCAAGGCAGATACGCAGTATTTT.